Each of the 8 T cell receptor beta chains below was sequenced from the same sample in a study of blood T cells in healthy people across ages. Next came a second PCR, run for 7 to 11 cycles, which used a sample-barcoded 5' primer along with a J-beta primer mix. Using its own MiXCR run on the 5' RACE reads, TCRdb lists one record per CDR3 protein. The sample records 600,000 to 900,000 distinct CDR3 sequences, 20% to 30% being singletons. The data also belong to a second study, concerning T cells of mothers and their children.

Sequences were obtained from blood. The receptors were sampled from a boy aged 10-17 years in good health.

This clonotype was counted a few times. CDR3 DNA: TGTGCCAGCAGCTTAGTCGCGAAAGGTCCCTACGAGCAGTACTTC. Translating gives CASSLVAKGPYEQYF. V is TRBV7-2 and J is TRBJ2-7, with D hard to call. The CDR3 loop spans 15 amino acids. V shed 1 base and J shed 2 bases, with 12 bases lying between them. Germline CDR1 is SGHTA and CDR2 is FQGNSA.

V gene TRBV20-1 combines with J gene TRBJ2-4; 9 bases line up with TRBD1. CDR3 size: 13 residues. V dropped 6 bases and J dropped 6; count of bases not matched to a gene: 6. Germline values: CDR1 DFQATT, CDR2 SNEGSKA (reference sequence). The CDR3, as DNA: TGCAGTGCCCCGGACAGGGGAGTAAACATTCAGTACTTC. It is translated as CSAPDRGVNIQYF.

This clonotype was counted between two and nine times. The chain is built from TRBV6-6 and TRBJ1-1, with TRBD1 identical over 8 bases. The trim removed 4 bases at V and 3 bases at J, leaving 7 bases unmatched. CDR1 and CDR2 (germline): MNHNY, SVGAGI (reference sequence). The CDR3 is made up of 15 amino acids. DNA of the CDR3: TGTGCCAGCAGTTTAGGAATGGACAGGGACACTGAAGCTTTCTTT. This translates into CASSLGMDRDTEAFF.

This clonotype was seen more than once but under ten times. The chain couples TRBV25-1 to TRBJ2-5; D not resolved. The end of the DNA fits TRBJ2-7 better, so the J call may be wrong. The CDR3 runs to 14 residues. Germline CDR1 reads MGHDK; CDR2 reads SYGVNS. The CDR3 here is CASSEYVSVDEQYF. Written as DNA, the CDR3 is TGTGCCAGCAGTGAATACGTCTCTGTCGACGAGCAGTACTTC.

The sample holds a few counts of this clonotype. The chain has TRBV7-6 and TRBJ2-5; unclear D gene. The DNA end lines up better with TRBJ2-7; the J call may be wrong. The CDR3 is 15 residues long. Germline CDR1 is SGHVS and CDR2 is FNYEAQ. CDR3 loop: CASSLEGKTSYEQYF. In nucleotides, the CDR3 is TGTGCCAGCAGCTTAGAGGGCAAAACCTCCTACGAGCAGTACTTC.

V is TRBV2 and J is TRBJ2-1; 9 nucleotides line up with TRBD1. The germline CDR1 and CDR2 sequences are SNHLY and FYNNEI. J was trimmed by 9 bases and V by 6 bases; bases with no gene match: 9. This CDR3 region has 14 residues. CDR3 in amino acids: CASRPGQGLAEQFF. Here the CDR3 DNA reads TGTGCCAGCAGACCGGGACAGGGTCTGGCTGAGCAGTTCTTC. Filled out from reference TRBV2 and TRBJ2-1, the complete variable domain reads EPEVTQTPSHQVTQMGQEVILRCVPISNHLYFYWYRQILGQKVEFLVSFYNNEISEKSEIFDDQFSVERPDGSNFTLKIRSTKLEDSAMYFCASRPGQGLAEQFFGPGTRLTVL.

This clonotype was picked up many times. The chain couples TRBV4-2 to TRBJ2-5, with D perhaps given as TRBD1 or TRBD2 (5 bases each). The length of the CDR3 is 16 residues. Germline CDR1 is LGHNA and CDR2 is YNFKEQ. Trimming shortened V by 0 bases and J by 1 base, and 12 bases separated the two germline ends. The DNA of the CDR3 is TGTGCCAGCAGCCAAGACGGTCTGGGGACCCAAGAGACCCAGTACTTC. This codes for CASSQDGLGTQETQYF.

V usage is TRBV19 and J usage is TRBJ1-1, with a tentative D call TRBD1 (6 bases). CDR3 size: 15 residues. V was shortened by 1 base and J by 3 bases, with 12 bases between the two germline ends. CDR1 and CDR2 (germline): LNHDA, SQIVND (reference sequence). This CDR3 reads CASSIASGAYTEAFF. Written as DNA, the CDR3 is TGTGCCAGTAGTATAGCCTCAGGGGCGTACACTGAAGCTTTCTTT.